This record covers a single T cell receptor beta chain. The sample is drawn from a study of cytomegalovirus exposure and HLA in healthy donors. PCR used 60 Vbeta primers and 13 Jbeta primers. Sequenced by immunoSEQ multiplex PCR; TCRdb stores in-frame clones only, minus some. The sample holds tens of thousands of clones. This CDR3 is 13 amino acids long. V was cut by 1 base and J by 0 bases, with 5 bases left in between. Germline V CDR1 and CDR2: SGHDT, YYEEEE. This TCR was sampled from a female donor in good health and CMV-seropositive. The source material was PBMCs. The chain combines TRBV5-6 with TRBJ2-7; D is uncertain. CDR3: CASSLWSSYEQYF. Written as DNA, the CDR3 is TGTGCCAGCAGCTTGTGGAGCTCCTACGAGCAGTACTTC.